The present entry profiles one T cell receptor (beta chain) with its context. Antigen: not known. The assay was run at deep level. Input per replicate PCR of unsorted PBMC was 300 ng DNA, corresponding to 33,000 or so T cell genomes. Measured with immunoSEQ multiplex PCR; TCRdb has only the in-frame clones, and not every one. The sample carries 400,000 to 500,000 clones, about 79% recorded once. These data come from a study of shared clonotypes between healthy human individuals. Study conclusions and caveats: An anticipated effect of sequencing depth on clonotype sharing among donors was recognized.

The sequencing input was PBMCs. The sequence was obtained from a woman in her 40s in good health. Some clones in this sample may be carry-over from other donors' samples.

In DNA form, the CDR3 reads TGTGCCAGCAGCCAAACCGGGACTAGCGGTTCTAGCTCCTACAATGAGCAGTTCTTC. This encodes CASSQTGTSGSSSYNEQFF. This rearrangement joins TRBV4-2 to TRBJ2-1, with 11 nucleotides matching TRBD2. Germline V gives CDR1 LGHNA, CDR2 YNFKEQ. Trimming cost V 2 bases and J 0 bases; bases outside gene matches: 9. This CDR3 contains 19 residues.